This TCR beta chain derives from a study of Ad26.COV2.S vaccination and SARS-CoV-2 variants. Study-level findings and limits: Among vaccine recipients, spike-specific TCR breadth exceeded that of placebo recipients.

Comment on this clone: The antigen remains unidentified.

Described treatment: some 19 received Ad26.COV2.S at low or high dose, single or two shots; about 5 received placebo; per-sample allocation not given. It was on day 63 after the first vaccine or placebo injection that samples were taken. Measured with immunoSEQ multiplex PCR; TCRdb has only the in-frame clones, and not every one. The profile shows fewer than 400,000 clones, just under 85% of them singletons. The sequence was collected from a person aged 18-65 years who received the Ad26.COV2.S COVID-19 vaccine or a placebo. The sequencing used peripheral blood, collected in a trial of Ad26.COV2.S vaccine versus placebo.

CDR3 protein: CASSVDQASLNTIYF. CDR3 DNA sequence: TGTGCCAGCAGCGTAGATCAGGCTTCTCTAAACACCATATATTTT. This chain connects TRBV9 to TRBJ1-3, with D uncertain. Trimming took off 0 bases at V and 6 bases at J, with 13 bases between the two ends. Germline V gene lookup returns CDR1 SGDLS and CDR2 YYNGEE. This CDR3 is built from 15 residues.